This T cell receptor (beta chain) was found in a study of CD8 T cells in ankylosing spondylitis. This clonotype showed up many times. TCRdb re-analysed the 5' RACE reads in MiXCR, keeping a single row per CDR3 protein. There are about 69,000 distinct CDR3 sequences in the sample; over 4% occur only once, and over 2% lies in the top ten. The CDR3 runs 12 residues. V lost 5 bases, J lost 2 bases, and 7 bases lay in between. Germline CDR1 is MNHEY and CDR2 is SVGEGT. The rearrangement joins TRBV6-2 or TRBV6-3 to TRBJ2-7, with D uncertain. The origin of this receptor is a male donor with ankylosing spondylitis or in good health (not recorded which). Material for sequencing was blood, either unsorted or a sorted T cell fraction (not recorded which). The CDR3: CASSPFTYEQYF. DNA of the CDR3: TGTGCCAGCAGTCCTTTCACCTACGAGCAGTACTTC.